This T cell receptor (beta chain) stems from a study of shared clonotypes between healthy human individuals. General study findings and limits: The study sampled only blood, and tissue repertoires likely differ. Sequencing depth was a factor that was expected to affect clonotype sharing among donors.

The assay was run at deep level. Clones were read by immunoSEQ multiplex PCR, and TCRdb kept only the in-frame ones, dropping some. This repertoire shows fewer than 650,000 clones, around 78% found once; its top ten account for under 15%. Notes on this clone: Its antigen remains unknown.

The CDR3 length is 14 residues. CDR1 is KGHSH and CDR2 is LQKENI in the germline V gene. V lost 1 base, J lost 0 bases, and 0 bases stayed unmatched. The study enrolled healthy HIV-negative adults without recent acute infections or vaccinations as donors. This receptor was obtained from a woman between 40 and 55 years old in good health. Some clones in this sample may be carry-over from other donors' samples. Sequences were obtained from PBMCs. The chain joins TRBV18 to TRBJ2-7, with 7 bases aligning to TRBD1. This chain's CDR3 is CASSPQGASYEQYF. In DNA form, the CDR3 reads TGTGCCAGCTCACCACAGGGGGCCTCCTACGAGCAGTACTTC.